The rows below give T cell receptor beta chains drawn from one sample of a study of control samples from healthy donors and cancer patients. The repertoire was sequenced with immunoSEQ multiplex PCR; TCRdb's copy has only in-frame clones and lacks some. The table shows about 410,000 clones, with more than 80% occurring only once. Sequenced: PBMCs. These receptors were collected from a middle-aged man with head and neck cancer. CDR3s include the opening cysteine and the closing phenylalanine or tryptophan. A D gene is named only where the DNA matches it firmly. The size field is filled for only some rows; it gives once, few, many or a size class.

j_call d_call v_call clone_size cdr3_aa cdr3_nt
TRBJ1-2 NA TRBV30 NA CAWSEQGYGYTF TGTGCCTGGAGTGAACAGGGCTATGGCTACACCTTC
TRBJ2-5 NA TRBV5-1 NA CASSADMGTQYF TGCGCCAGCAGCGCCGACATGGGGACCCAGTACTTC
TRBJ1-6 NA TRBV6-2/TRBV6-3 NA CASSYDSWSPLHF TGTGCCAGCAGTTACGACAGTTGGTCACCCCTCCACTTT
TRBJ1-2 TRBD1 TRBV11-2 NA CASSWDREANYGYTF TGTGCCAGCAGCTGGGACAGGGAAGCTAACTATGGCTACACCTTC
TRBJ1-1 NA TRBV5-1 once CASRRGDGTGTEAFF TGCGCCAGCAGGCGAGGAGACGGGACCGGCACTGAAGCTTTCTTT
TRBJ2-5 TRBD1 TRBV5-1 NA CASSSGQGVGETQYF TGCGCCAGCAGCTCGGGACAGGGAGTGGGAGAGACCCAGTACTTC
TRBJ2-3 TRBD1 TRBV27 NA CASSWGFDRASTDTQYF TGTGCCAGCAGTTGGGGATTCGACAGGGCCTCCACAGATACGCAGTATTTT
TRBJ2-7 NA TRBV19 NA CASSRGLAEGTYEQYF TGTGCCAGTAGTAGGGGACTGGCGGAGGGGACCTACGAGCAGTACTTC
TRBJ1-5 NA TRBV9 NA CASSVGADGVQPQHF TGTGCCAGCAGCGTAGGGGCAGACGGTGTCCAGCCCCAGCATTTT
TRBJ2-5 NA TRBV28 few CASSSLDDGDQETQYF TGTGCCAGCAGTTCCCTAGATGACGGGGACCAAGAGACCCAGTACTTC
TRBJ1-1 NA TRBV19 NA CASSPGPNTEAFF TGTGCCAGTAGCCCGGGACCAAACACTGAAGCTTTCTTT
TRBJ2-3 NA TRBV5-8 NA CASSWGDPTDTQYF TGTGCCAGCAGCTGGGGGGACCCCACAGATACGCAGTATTTT
TRBJ1-1 NA TRBV11-2 NA CASSGGFAANTEAFF TGTGCCAGCAGCGGTGGATTTGCAGCCAACACTGAAGCTTTCTTT
TRBJ2-1 TRBD2 TRBV19 NA CASRERGPRSSYNEQFF TGTGCCAGTAGGGAGCGGGGACCTCGGAGTTCCTACAATGAGCAGTTCTTC
TRBJ1-5 TRBD1 TRBV28 NA CASSRQGIQPQHF TGTGCCAGCAGTCGACAGGGAATTCAGCCCCAGCATTTT
TRBJ1-2 NA TRBV10-3 NA CAISEWTPGKRYGYTF TGTGCCATCAGTGAGTGGACACCGGGGAAACGGTATGGCTACACCTTC
TRBJ2-5 TRBD2 TRBV4-2 once CASSQVSLREADQYF TGTGCCAGCAGCCAAGTGTCTCTGCGGGAGGCGGACCAGTACTTC
TRBJ2-1 TRBD1 TRBV27 NA CASSFRRTGGLDNEQFF TGTGCCAGCAGTTTTCGGAGGACAGGGGGGCTCGACAATGAGCAGTTCTTC
TRBJ1-2 NA TRBV6-5 NA CASSSRELGYGYTF TGTGCCAGCAGTTCCAGGGAACTTGGGTATGGCTACACCTTC
TRBJ2-7 TRBD2 TRBV5-1 NA CASSGLAGTYEQYF TGCGCCAGCAGCGGTCTAGCGGGAACCTACGAGCAGTACTTC
TRBJ1-4 NA TRBV15 NA CATRSEDEKLFF TGTGCCACCAGGTCAGAGGATGAAAAACTGTTTTTT
TRBJ1-1 NA TRBV5-1 NA CASTWSRGDTEAFF TGCGCCAGCACATGGAGCAGGGGAGACACTGAAGCTTTCTTT
TRBJ1-1 NA TRBV12-3/TRBV12-4 NA CASIVLTEAFF TGTGCCAGCATTGTGTTGACTGAAGCTTTCTTT
TRBJ1-5 TRBD1 TRBV6-2/TRBV6-3 NA CASSFIDWGQQLISNQPQHF TGTGCCAGCAGTTTTATCGACTGGGGACAGCAGCTTATCAGCAATCAGCCCCAGCATTTT
TRBJ1-5 NA TRBV12-5 NA CASGETGTRPQHF TGTGCTAGTGGTGAAACAGGTACTAGGCCCCAGCATTTT
TRBJ2-2 NA TRBV5-1 few CAVAQGSSTGELFF TGCGCCGTAGCACAGGGTTCGAGCACCGGGGAGCTGTTTTTT
TRBJ2-1 TRBD1 TRBV2 NA CASSPGQGIRQFF TGTGCCAGCAGTCCGGGACAGGGGATTCGGCAGTTCTTC
TRBJ2-3 NA TRBV3-1/TRBV3-2 once CASSPRTGGSTDTQYF TGTGCCAGCAGCCCCCGGACCGGGGGAAGCACAGATACGCAGTATTTT
TRBJ2-7 TRBD1 TRBV11-2 NA CASSSQGATYYEQYF TGTGCCAGCAGCTCACAGGGGGCCACTTACTACGAGCAGTACTTC
TRBJ1-3 TRBD1 TRBV6-6 NA CASSRRDRADGSGNTIYF TGTGCCAGCAGTCGCCGGGACAGGGCAGATGGCTCTGGAAACACCATATATTTT
TRBJ2-7 TRBD2 TRBV7-9 many CASSLGGRGEQYF TGTGCCAGCAGCTTAGGCGGGAGGGGCGAGCAGTACTTC
TRBJ2-7 NA TRBV6-5 NA CASRKERTNYEQYF TGTGCCAGCAGAAAAGAGCGGACAAATTACGAGCAGTACTTC
TRBJ1-1 NA TRBV19 NA CASRHRTTEAFF TGTGCCAGTAGGCACAGGACAACTGAAGCTTTCTTT
TRBJ1-2 TRBD1 TRBV9 NA CASSGTGLLYGYTF TGTGCCAGCAGCGGGACAGGGCTTCTTTATGGCTACACCTTC